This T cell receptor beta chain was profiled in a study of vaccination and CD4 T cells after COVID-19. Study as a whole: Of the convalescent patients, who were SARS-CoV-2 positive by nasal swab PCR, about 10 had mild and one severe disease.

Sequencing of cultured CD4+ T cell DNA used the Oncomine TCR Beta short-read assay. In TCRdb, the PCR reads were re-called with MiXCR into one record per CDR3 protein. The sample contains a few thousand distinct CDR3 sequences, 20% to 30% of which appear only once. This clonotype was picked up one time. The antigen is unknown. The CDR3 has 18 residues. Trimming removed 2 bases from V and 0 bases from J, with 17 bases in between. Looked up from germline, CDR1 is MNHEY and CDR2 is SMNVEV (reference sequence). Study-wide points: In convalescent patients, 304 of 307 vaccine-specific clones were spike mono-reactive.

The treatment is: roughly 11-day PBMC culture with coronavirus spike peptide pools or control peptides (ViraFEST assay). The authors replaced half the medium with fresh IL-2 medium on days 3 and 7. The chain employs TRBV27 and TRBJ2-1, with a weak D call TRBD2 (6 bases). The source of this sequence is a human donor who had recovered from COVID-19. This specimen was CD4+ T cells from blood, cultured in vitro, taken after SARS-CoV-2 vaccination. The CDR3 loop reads CASSLPPLLGSSYNEQFF. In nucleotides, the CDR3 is TGTGCCAGCAGTTTACCCCCCCTCCTCGGGAGCTCCTACAATGAGCAGTTCTTC.